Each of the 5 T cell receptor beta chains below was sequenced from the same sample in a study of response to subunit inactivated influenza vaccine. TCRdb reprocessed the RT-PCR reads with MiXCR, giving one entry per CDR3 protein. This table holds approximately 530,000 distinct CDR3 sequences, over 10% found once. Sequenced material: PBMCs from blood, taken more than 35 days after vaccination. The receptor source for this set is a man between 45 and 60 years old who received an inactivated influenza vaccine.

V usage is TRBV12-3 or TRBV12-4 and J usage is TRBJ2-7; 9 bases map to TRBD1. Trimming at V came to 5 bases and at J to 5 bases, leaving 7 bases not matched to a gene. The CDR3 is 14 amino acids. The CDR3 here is CASSLQGAHDEQYF. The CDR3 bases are TGTGCCAGCAGTCTACAGGGGGCGCACGACGAGCAGTACTTC.

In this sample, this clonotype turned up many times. In DNA, the CDR3 is TGCGCCAGCAGCAGTCGGAAGCGGGGGCAGGGAGAGACCCAGTACTTC. Protein: CASSSRKRGQGETQYF. This chain uses TRBV5-1 with TRBJ2-5; 8 bases fit TRBD2. Trimming took 4 bases from V and 4 from J; bases not matched to a gene: 12. The CDR3 loop spans 16 amino acids. CDR1 and CDR2 from the germline V gene are SGHRS and YFSETQ.

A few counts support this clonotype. The CDR3 DNA follows: TGTGCCAGCAGCTTGGCCGGACAGGGGGTTGTTACAGATACGCAGTATTTT. Translation: CASSLAGQGVVTDTQYF. This chain connects TRBV5-6 to TRBJ2-3; TRBD1 aligns across 10 bases. Trimming cost V 0 bases and J 3 bases; bases outside gene matches: 7. From germline, CDR1 is SGHDT and CDR2 YYEEEE. The CDR3 is 17 residues long. The whole variable domain, remainder taken from reference TRBV5-6 and TRBJ2-3, is DAGVTQSPTHLIKTRGQQVTLRCSPKSGHDTVSWYQQALGQGPQFIFQYYEEEERQRGNFPDRFSGHQFPNYSSELNVNALLLGDSALYLCASSLAGQGVVTDTQYFGPGTRLTVL.

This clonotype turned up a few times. The CDR3 region is CASSLVGKNQPQHF. The CDR3 coding sequence is TGTGCCAGCAGCTTAGTCGGCAAGAATCAGCCCCAGCATTTT. The V and J genes are TRBV7-2 and TRBJ1-5; D unclear. Germline-derived CDR1 and CDR2 are SGHTA and FQGNSA. This CDR3 region has 14 residues. V lost 1 base and J 4 bases, leaving 8 bases between the germline ends.

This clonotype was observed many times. The chain's CDR3 is CSASTGSATDTQYF. The CDR3 DNA reads as TGCAGTGCTTCGACAGGGTCGGCGACAGATACGCAGTATTTT. V and J are TRBV20-1 and TRBJ2-3; 7 nucleotides agree with TRBD1. This CDR3 is 14 amino acids long. Per the germline V gene, CDR1 is DFQATT and CDR2 is SNEGSKA (reference sequence). The ends lost 5 bases at V and 3 bases at J; junction bases unmatched: 8.